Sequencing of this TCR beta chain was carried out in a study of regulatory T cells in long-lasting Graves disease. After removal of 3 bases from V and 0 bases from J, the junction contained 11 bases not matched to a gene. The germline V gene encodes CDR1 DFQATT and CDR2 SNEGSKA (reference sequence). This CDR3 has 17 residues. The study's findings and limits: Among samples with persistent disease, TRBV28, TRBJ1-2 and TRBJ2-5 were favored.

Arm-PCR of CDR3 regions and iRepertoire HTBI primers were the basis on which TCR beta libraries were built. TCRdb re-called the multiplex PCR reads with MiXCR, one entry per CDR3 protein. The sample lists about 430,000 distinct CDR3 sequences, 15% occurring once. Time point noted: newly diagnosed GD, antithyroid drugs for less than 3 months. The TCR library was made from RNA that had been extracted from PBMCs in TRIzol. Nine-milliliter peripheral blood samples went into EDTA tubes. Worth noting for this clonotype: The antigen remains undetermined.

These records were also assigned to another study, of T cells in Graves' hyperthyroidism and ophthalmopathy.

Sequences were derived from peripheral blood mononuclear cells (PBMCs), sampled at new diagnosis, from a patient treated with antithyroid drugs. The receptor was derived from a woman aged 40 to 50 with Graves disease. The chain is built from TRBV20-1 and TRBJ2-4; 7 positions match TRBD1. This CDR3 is CSARVGGLRLAKNIQYF. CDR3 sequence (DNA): TGCAGTGCTAGGGTAGGGGGCCTGCGATTAGCCAAAAACATTCAGTACTTC.